This entry lists 10 T cell receptor beta chains sequenced from one sample in a study of shared clonotypes between healthy human individuals. Method: immunoSEQ multiplex PCR; TCRdb's copy keeps in-frame clones and lacks some. This repertoire shows a few million clones, approximately 96% found once; its top ten account for around 0.13%. Sequenced sample: naive CD4+ T cells sorted from blood. Subset denoted: CD45RA+ positively selected. Every receptor here comes from a man younger than 30 in good health.

V usage is TRBV30 and J usage is TRBJ1-2, with 9 bases identical to TRBD1. Germline-derived CDR1 and CDR2 are GTSNPN and SVGIG (reference sequence). Unmatched junction bases numbered 7, after V lost 3 bases and J lost 5 bases. This CDR3 contains 14 residues. CDR3 amino acids: CAWRERDREYGYTF. CDR3 bases: TGTGCCTGGAGGGAACGGGACAGGGAATATGGCTACACCTTC.

The CDR3 coding sequence is TGCGCCAGCAGCACCAGGTCACCTACCGGGGAGCTGTTTTTT. Translating gives CASSTRSPTGELFF. This chain connects TRBV5-1 to TRBJ2-2; no clear D gene. The CDR3 totals 14 residues. CDR1 and CDR2 (germline): SGHRS, YFSETQ. V was cut by 4 bases and J by 5 bases, with 12 bases left in between. The whole variable domain, remainder taken from reference TRBV5-1 and TRBJ2-2, is KAGVTQTPRYLIKTRGQQVTLSCSPISGHRSVSWYQQTPGQGLQFLFEYFSETQRNKGNFPGRFSGRQFSNSRSEMNVSTLELGDSALYLCASSTRSPTGELFFGEGSRLTVL.

A remark on this clone: Other DNA sequences in this sample translate to the same CDR3. The chain uses TRBV2 and TRBJ1-5; 9 bases align to TRBD1. The trim removed 6 bases at V and 1 base at J, leaving 1 base unmatched. The V gene's germline CDR1 is SNHLY and CDR2 FYNNEI. This CDR3 contains 14 residues. The DNA of the CDR3 is TGTGCCAGCAGCGGACAGGGGAGCAATCAGCCCCAGCATTTT. Its translation is CASSGQGSNQPQHF.

This chain uses TRBV6-6 with TRBJ2-7; the D gene is possibly TRBD2 (5 bases). Trimming pared 6 bases from V and 1 base from J, leaving 13 bases between. CDR3 length equals 14 residues. Germline V gene sequence: CDR1 MNHNY, CDR2 SVGAGI (reference sequence). The CDR3 spells CASRERARSYEQYF. Here the CDR3 DNA reads TGTGCCAGCAGGGAGAGGGCCAGATCCTACGAGCAGTACTTC.

This clone has just a few counts. This chain uses TRBV6-5 with TRBJ2-7; no definite D call. CDR1 is MNHEY and CDR2 is SVGAGI in the germline V gene. V was shortened by 2 bases and J by 4 bases, with 9 bases between the two germline ends. The CDR3 has 13 amino acids. The CDR3 DNA is TGTGCCAGCAGTTACGGTCGTCTTTACGAGCAGTACTTC. It yields the protein CASSYGRLYEQYF.

V and J are TRBV7-2 and TRBJ1-2, with D perhaps matching TRBD1 (5 bases). This CDR3 is built from 14 residues. Per the germline V gene, CDR1 is SGHTA and CDR2 is FQGNSA. V was trimmed by 2 bases and J by 4 bases, leaving 11 bases between them. CDR3 residues: CASSLRGEPYGYTF. The CDR3 DNA is TGTGCCAGCAGCTTAAGAGGGGAACCCTATGGCTACACCTTC.

J is TRBJ1-3 and V is TRBV9, with TRBD1 matching 12 bases. The germline V gene has CDR1 SGDLS and CDR2 YYNGEE. The CDR3 is made up of 17 amino acids. Trimming at V came to 4 bases and at J to 3 bases, leaving 8 bases not matched to a gene. CDR3 residues: CASSRGTGGVDGNTIYF. DNA for the CDR3: TGTGCCAGCAGCAGAGGGACAGGGGGCGTAGATGGAAACACCATATATTTT.

V usage is TRBV18 and J usage is TRBJ1-5; a weak D match, TRBD1 (6 bases). The CDR3 sequence is 16 residues long. Germline CDR1 reads KGHSH; CDR2 reads LQKENI. V lost 4 bases and J 1 base, leaving 14 bases between the germline ends. CDR3 residues: CASSRRRTASNQPQHF. The CDR3 DNA sequence: TGTGCCAGCTCACGGCGTAGGACAGCGAGCAATCAGCCCCAGCATTTT.

The chain joins TRBV11-3 to TRBJ2-1; 9 bases are shared with TRBD1. The CDR3 loop spans 14 amino acids. V shed 3 bases, J shed 7 bases, and the junction held 4 bases outside the gene matches. Germline loops: CDR1 SGHNT, CDR2 YENEEA. CDR3 amino acids: CASSLGQGVNEQFF. CDR3 DNA sequence: TGTGCCAGCAGCTTGGGACAGGGAGTGAATGAGCAGTTCTTC.

This chain joins TRBV7-9 and TRBJ2-3; D perhaps matches TRBD1 (5 bases). The CDR3 is 15 amino acids. The V gene lost 3 bases and the J gene lost 6 bases, with 16 bases spanning the gap. Germline loops: CDR1 SEHNR, CDR2 FQNEAQ (reference sequence). The CDR3: CASSFIRTRRDTQYF. CDR3 coding DNA: TGTGCCAGCAGCTTCATAAGGACAAGGCGGGATACGCAGTATTTT.